The subject of this entry is one T cell receptor (beta chain). Its specificity is not known. Per the authors' pipeline: Junction-only immunoSEQ data arrived without quality scores, meaning filtering differed. Data came from immunoSEQ multiplex PCR; TCRdb stores just in-frame clones and leaves some out. V, J and clone size were drawn from that table, and D and trimming were deduced from the DNA. The profile shows nearly 600,000 clones, roughly 96% of them singletons. This sample is part of a study of shared clonotypes between healthy human individuals. Findings of the study overall: Non-shared clonotypes showed lower generation probabilities than clonotypes common to all four donors. Around 5% was the fraction of naive CD4 clonotypes found shared across a few donors.

Selected positively for CCR7 and CD45RO-negative, naive CD8 cells excluded terminally differentiated effector memory CD45RA+ cells. Every one of the donors was a Caucasian adult that lived in Nashville, Tennessee. Germline CDR1 and CDR2: SQVTM and ANQGSEA. The CDR3 is 13 residues long. J lost 4 bases, V lost 1 base, and 3 bases had no gene match. The receptor's source is a woman in her twenties or thirties in good health. The rearrangement joins TRBV29-1 to TRBJ1-2, with TRBD1 matching over 7 bases. The sequencing sample was made of naive CD8+ T cells sorted from blood. This CDR3 reads CSVEVWDSYGYTF. The CDR3 bases are TGCAGCGTTGAAGTCTGGGACAGCTATGGCTACACCTTC.